Given below is one T cell receptor (beta chain) in context. The data belong to a study of CD8 T cells in Susac syndrome. TCR beta was sequenced from blood CD8+ and CD4+ T cells. Age- and sex-matched healthy donors served as the control group. Negative magnetic isolation gave CD8+ and CD4+ cells; FACS enriched CD8+ TEMRA. It was with random hexamers that about 0.45 to 1 ug RNA was reverse transcribed. Coverage of TCR beta CDR3 amplification by immunoSEQ multiplex PCR extended to 54 Vbeta and 13 Jbeta. MiXCR was run by TCRdb on the immunoSEQ multiplex PCR reads, yielding one entry per CDR3 protein. Here the sample spans about 200,000 distinct CDR3 sequences, approximately 95% being singletons. The V gene's germline CDR1 is DFQATT and CDR2 SNEGSKA (reference sequence). The CDR3 has 13 residues. Trimming cost V 5 bases and J 3 bases, with 14 bases left between them.

The chain recombines TRBV20-1 with TRBJ2-7; a possible D gene is TRBD1 (6 bases). Sequencing was carried out using CD4+ T cells from PBMCs. The sequence came from a human donor in good health. DNA for the CDR3: TGCAGTGCTTTCCGGGACACCAACTACGAGCAGTACTTC. As protein: CSAFRDTNYEQYF.